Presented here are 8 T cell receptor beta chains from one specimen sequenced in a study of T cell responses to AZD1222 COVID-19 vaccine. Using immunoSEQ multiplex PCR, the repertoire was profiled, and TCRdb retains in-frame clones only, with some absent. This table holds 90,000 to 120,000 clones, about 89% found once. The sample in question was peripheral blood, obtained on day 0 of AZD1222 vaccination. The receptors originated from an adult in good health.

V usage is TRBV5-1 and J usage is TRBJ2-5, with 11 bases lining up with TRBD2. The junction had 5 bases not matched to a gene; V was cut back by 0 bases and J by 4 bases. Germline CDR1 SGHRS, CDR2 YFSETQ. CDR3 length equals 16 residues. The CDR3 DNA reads TGCGCCAGCAGCTTGGCCCTAGCGGGGGGCAGAGAGACCCAGTACTTC. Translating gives CASSLALAGGRETQYF.

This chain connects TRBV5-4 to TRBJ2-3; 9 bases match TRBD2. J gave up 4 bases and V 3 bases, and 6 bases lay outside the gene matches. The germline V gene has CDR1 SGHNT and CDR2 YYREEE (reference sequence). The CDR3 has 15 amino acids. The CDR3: CASSSYSGSADTQYF. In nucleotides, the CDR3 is TGTGCCAGCAGCTCATATAGCGGGAGCGCAGATACGCAGTATTTT.

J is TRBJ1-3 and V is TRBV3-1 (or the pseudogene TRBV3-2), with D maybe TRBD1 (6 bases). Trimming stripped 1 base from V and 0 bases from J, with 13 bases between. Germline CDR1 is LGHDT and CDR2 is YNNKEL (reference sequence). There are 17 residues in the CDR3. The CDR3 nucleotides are TGTGCCAGCAGCCAAGTCGGACAGTCTCCCTCTGGAAACACCATATATTTT. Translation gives CASSQVGQSPSGNTIYF.

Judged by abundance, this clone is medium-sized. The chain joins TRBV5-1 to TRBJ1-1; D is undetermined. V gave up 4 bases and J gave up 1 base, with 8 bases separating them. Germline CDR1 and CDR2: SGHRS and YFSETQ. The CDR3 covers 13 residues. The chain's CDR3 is CASSILGNTEAFF. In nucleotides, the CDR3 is TGCGCCAGCAGCATCCTGGGGAACACTGAAGCTTTCTTT.

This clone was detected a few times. The CDR3 spells CASRRTGFAEAFF. The CDR3 DNA follows: TGTGCCAGCAGGCGGACAGGGTTTGCTGAAGCTTTCTTT. The chain employs TRBV6-5 and TRBJ1-1; 8 bases map to TRBD1. V trimming: 6 bases; J trimming: 6 bases; junction bases outside the gene matches: 6. CDR1 is MNHEY, CDR2 SVGAGI, per germline. The CDR3 spans 13 residues.

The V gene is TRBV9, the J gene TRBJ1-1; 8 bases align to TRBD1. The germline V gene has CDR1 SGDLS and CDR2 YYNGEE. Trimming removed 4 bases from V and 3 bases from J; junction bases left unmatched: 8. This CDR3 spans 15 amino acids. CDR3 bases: TGTGCCAGCAGCCCCCGGACAGGGTGGGACACTGAAGCTTTCTTT. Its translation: CASSPRTGWDTEAFF.

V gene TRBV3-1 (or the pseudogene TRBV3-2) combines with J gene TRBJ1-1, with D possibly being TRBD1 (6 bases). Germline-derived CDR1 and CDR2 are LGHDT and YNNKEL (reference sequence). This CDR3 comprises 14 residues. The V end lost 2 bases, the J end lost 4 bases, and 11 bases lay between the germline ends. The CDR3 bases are TGTGCCAGCAGCCAACTAAAGGGGGTCACTGAAGCTTTCTTT. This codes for CASSQLKGVTEAFF.

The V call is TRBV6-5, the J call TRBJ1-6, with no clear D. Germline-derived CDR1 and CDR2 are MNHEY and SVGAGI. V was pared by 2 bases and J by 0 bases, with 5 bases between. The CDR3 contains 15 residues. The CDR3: CASSYDTSYNSPLHF. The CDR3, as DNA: TGTGCCAGCAGTTACGACACCTCCTATAATTCACCCCTCCACTTT.